A single sample is the source of the 8 T cell receptor beta chains below, sequenced in a study of regulatory T cells in long-lasting Graves disease. Assembly of TCR beta libraries relied on iRepertoire HTBI primers together with Arm-PCR of CDR3 regions. TCRdb passed the multiplex PCR reads through MiXCR, listing each CDR3 protein once. The repertoire consists of about 380,000 distinct CDR3 sequences, with 15% to 18% occurring once and the leading ten covering 22%. The time point denotes: newly diagnosed GD, antithyroid drugs for less than 3 months. After RNA was extracted from PBMCs, the TCR library was made from it. Specimen: peripheral blood mononuclear cells (PBMCs), collected at new diagnosis, from a patient treated with antithyroid drugs. The receptors stem from a female donor with Graves disease.

The rearrangement joins TRBV20-1 to TRBJ2-7; 7 bases are a match to TRBD2. The CDR3 has 12 residues. V shed 6 bases and J 4 bases; nucleotides not matched to a gene: 6. The germline V gene encodes CDR1 DFQATT and CDR2 SNEGSKA (reference sequence). CDR3 loop: CSATERGYEQYF. CDR3 sequence (DNA): TGCAGTGCGACCGAGCGGGGATACGAGCAGTACTTC.

This clonotype was counted many times. The rearrangement joins TRBV20-1 to TRBJ1-2; 12 positions match TRBD1. The V and J ends lost 5 bases and 5 bases, in that order; junction bases with no gene match: 6. Per the germline V gene, CDR1 is DFQATT and CDR2 is SNEGSKA (reference sequence). This CDR3 is 14 amino acids long. CDR3 residues: CSAGRDRGLYGYTF. CDR3 nucleotide sequence: TGCAGTGCTGGCCGGGACAGGGGGCTTTATGGCTACACCTTC.

This clonotype was detected ten times or more. This rearrangement joins TRBV20-1 to TRBJ2-7; no clear D. The CDR3 spans 12 residues. Trimming left V 1 base short and J 5 bases short, with 9 bases between. CDR1 and CDR2 (germline): DFQATT, SNEGSKA (reference sequence). As DNA, the CDR3 is TGCAGTGCTAGAGTACGGAGCCACGAGCAGTACTTC. Protein: CSARVRSHEQYF.

This clonotype has a count of ten or more. The genes are TRBV20-1 and TRBJ2-1; D possibly corresponds to TRBD1 (5 bases). CDR1 and CDR2 (germline): DFQATT, SNEGSKA (reference sequence). The CDR3 extends over 10 amino acids. Trimming removed 6 bases from V and 8 bases from J, with 8 bases in between. CDR3 sequence reads: CSAKTDEQFF. CDR3 bases: TGCAGTGCCAAGACAGATGAGCAGTTCTTC.

At least ten counts were recorded for this clonotype. The J gene is TRBJ2-1, the V gene TRBV28; perhaps TRBD2 as D (7 bases). Trimming shortened V by 4 bases and J by 6 bases, and 19 bases separated the two germline ends. CDR1 is MDHEN and CDR2 is SYDVKM in the germline V gene. The CDR3 length is 16 residues. The DNA for the CDR3 is TGTGCCAGCAGTTCCCGATGGGGGGGGGCGTTCAATGAGCAGTTCTTC. Its protein product is CASSSRWGGAFNEQFF.

The rearrangement links TRBV19 to TRBJ1-5; tentatively, D is TRBD1 (5 bases). The germline V gene has CDR1 LNHDA and CDR2 SQIVND (reference sequence). The V gene lost 4 bases and the J gene lost 3 bases, with 10 bases spanning the gap. CDR3 length: 14 amino acids. CDR3 in amino acids: CASSSRVYNQPQHF. The CDR3 DNA reads as TGTGCCAGTAGTAGCAGGGTATACAATCAGCCCCAGCATTTT.

The rearrangement uses TRBV20-1 and TRBJ2-1, with 14 bases that match TRBD2. In germline, CDR1 is DFQATT, CDR2 SNEGSKA (reference sequence). Trimming removed 1 base from V and 4 bases from J; junction bases left unmatched: 3. The CDR3 length is 16 residues. CDR3 in amino acids: CSARATSGRGYNEQFF. DNA for the CDR3: TGCAGTGCTAGAGCGACTAGCGGGAGGGGATACAATGAGCAGTTCTTC.

The chain has TRBV12-3 or TRBV12-4 and TRBJ2-1; D possibly matches TRBD1 or TRBD2 (5 bases each). V was clipped by 4 bases and J by 9 bases, with 16 bases between them. This CDR3 comprises 14 residues. CDR3: CASSWGSGTGEQFF. CDR3 coding DNA: TGTGCCAGCAGTTGGGGCTCGGGGACGGGTGAGCAGTTCTTC.